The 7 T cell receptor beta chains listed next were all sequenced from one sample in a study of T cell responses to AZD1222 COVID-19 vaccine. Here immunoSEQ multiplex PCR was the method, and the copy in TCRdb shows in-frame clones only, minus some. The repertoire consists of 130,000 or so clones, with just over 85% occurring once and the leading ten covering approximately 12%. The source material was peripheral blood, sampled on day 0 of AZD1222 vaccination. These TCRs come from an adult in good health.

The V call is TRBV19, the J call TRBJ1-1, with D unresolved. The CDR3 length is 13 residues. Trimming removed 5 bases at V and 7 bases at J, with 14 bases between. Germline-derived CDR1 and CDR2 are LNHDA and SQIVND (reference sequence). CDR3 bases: TGTGCCAGTAGTTGGGCGAACCCGGGTGAAGCTTTCTTT. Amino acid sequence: CASSWANPGEAFF. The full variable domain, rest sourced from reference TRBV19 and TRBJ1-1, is DGGITQSPKYLFRKEGQNVTLSCEQNLNHDAMYWYRQDPGQGLRLIYYSQIVNDFQKGDIAEGYSVSREKKESFPLTVTSAQKNPTAFYLCASSWANPGEAFFGQGTRLTVV.

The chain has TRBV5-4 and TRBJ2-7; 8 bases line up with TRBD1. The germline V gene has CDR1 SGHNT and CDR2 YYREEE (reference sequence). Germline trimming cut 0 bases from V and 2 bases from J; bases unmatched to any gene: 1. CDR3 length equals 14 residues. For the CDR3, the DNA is TGTGCCAGCAGCTTGGGGACAGGGACCTACGAGCAGTACTTC. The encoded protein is CASSLGTGTYEQYF.

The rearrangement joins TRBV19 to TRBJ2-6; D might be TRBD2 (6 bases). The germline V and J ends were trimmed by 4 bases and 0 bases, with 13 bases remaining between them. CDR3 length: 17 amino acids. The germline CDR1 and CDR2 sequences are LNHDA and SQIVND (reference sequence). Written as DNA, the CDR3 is TGTGCCAGTAGTAAACTGGGGGACTCCTCTGGGGCCAACGTCCTGACTTTC. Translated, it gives CASSKLGDSSGANVLTF.

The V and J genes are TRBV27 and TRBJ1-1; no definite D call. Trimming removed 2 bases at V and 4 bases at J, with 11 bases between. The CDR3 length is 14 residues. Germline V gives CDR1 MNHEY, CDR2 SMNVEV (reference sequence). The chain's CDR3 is CASSLKTLGTEAFF. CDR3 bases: TGTGCCAGCAGTTTAAAGACCCTGGGCACTGAAGCTTTCTTT.

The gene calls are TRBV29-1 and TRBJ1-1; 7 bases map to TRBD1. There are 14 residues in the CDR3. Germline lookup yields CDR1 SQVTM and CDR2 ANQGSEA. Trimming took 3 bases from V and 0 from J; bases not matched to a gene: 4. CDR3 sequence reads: CSVDRTGVNTEAFF. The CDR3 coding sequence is TGCAGCGTTGACCGGACAGGAGTGAACACTGAAGCTTTCTTT.

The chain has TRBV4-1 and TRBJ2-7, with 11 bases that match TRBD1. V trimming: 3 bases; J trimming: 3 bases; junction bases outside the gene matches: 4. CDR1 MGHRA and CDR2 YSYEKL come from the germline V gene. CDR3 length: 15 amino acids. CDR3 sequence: CASSHEDRGLYEQYF. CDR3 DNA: TGCGCCAGCAGCCATGAGGACAGGGGGCTCTACGAGCAGTACTTC.

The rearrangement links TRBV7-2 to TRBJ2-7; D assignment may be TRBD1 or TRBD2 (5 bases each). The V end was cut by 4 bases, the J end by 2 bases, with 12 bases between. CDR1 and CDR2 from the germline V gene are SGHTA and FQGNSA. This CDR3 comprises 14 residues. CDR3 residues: CASSYRDGTYEQYF. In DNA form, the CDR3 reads TGTGCCAGCAGCTATAGGGACGGGACCTACGAGCAGTACTTC.